The entry that follows covers one T cell receptor (beta chain) sequence. The V segment lost 2 bases and the J segment 5 bases; nucleotides outside the gene matches: 6. Germline CDR1 reads SGDLS; CDR2 reads YYNGEE. The CDR3 contains 15 residues. The sample originates from a study of T cell responses to AZD1222 COVID-19 vaccine. The assay was immunoSEQ multiplex PCR, and TCRdb's table has in-frame clones only and misses some. The sample comprises fewer than 100,000 clones, about 83% of which are singletons, and around a tenth rests with the top ten. Material: peripheral blood, obtained 28 days after the second AZD1222 dose. This receptor was taken from an adult who received the AZD1222 COVID-19 vaccine. The chain carries TRBV9 and TRBJ2-7; 11 nucleotides agree with TRBD1. CDR3 in DNA: TGTGCCAGCAGCGTCACCGGGACAGGGGGTGACGAGCAGTACTTC. Translated: CASSVTGTGGDEQYF.